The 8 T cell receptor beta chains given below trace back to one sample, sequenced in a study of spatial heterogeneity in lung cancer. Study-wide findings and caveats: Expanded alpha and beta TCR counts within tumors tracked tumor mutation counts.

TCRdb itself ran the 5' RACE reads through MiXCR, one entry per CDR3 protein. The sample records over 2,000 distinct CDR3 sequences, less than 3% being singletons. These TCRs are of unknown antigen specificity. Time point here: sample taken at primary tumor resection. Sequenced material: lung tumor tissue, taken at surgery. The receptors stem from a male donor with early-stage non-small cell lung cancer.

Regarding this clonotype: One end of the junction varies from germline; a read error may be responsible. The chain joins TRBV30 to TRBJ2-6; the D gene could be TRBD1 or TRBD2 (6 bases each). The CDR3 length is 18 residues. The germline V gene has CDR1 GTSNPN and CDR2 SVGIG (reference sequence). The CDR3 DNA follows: TGTGCCTGGAGAGGACAGTTCTTAGGGGACGGAGGGGCCAACGTCCTGTCTTTC. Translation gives CAWRGQFLGDGGANVLSF.

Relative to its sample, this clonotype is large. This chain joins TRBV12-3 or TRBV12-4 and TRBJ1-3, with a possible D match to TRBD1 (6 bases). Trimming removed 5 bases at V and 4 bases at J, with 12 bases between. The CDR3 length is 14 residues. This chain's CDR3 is CASSPRGRGNTIYF. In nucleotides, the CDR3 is TGTGCCAGCAGTCCCCGGGGGCGAGGAAACACCATATATTTT.

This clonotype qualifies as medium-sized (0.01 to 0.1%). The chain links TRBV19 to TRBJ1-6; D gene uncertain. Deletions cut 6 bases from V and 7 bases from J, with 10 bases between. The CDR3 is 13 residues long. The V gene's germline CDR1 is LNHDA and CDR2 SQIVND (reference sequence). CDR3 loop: CASSPTINSPLHF. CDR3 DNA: TGTGCCAGTAGCCCGACGATCAATTCACCCCTCCACTTT.

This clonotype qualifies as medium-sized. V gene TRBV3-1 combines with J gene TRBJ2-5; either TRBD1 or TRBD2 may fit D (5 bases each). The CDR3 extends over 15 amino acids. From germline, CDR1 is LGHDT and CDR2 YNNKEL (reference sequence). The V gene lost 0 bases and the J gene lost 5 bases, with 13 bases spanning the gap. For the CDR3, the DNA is TGTGCCAGCAGCCAAGAAGCTTGGGGGAAGGAGACCCAGTACTTC. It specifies CASSQEAWGKETQYF.

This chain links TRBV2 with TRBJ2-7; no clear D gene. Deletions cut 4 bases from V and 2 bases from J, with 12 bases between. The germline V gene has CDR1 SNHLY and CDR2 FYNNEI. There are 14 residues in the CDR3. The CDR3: CASSGAPKTYEQYF. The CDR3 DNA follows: TGTGCCAGCAGTGGGGCTCCGAAAACCTACGAGCAGTACTTC.

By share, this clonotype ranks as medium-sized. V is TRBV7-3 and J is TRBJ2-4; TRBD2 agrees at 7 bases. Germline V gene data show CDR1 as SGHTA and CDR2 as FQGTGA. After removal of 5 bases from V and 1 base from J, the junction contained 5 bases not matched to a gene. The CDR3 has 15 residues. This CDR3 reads CASSPDGRAKNIQYF. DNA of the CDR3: TGTGCCAGCAGCCCAGACGGGAGGGCCAAAAACATTCAGTACTTC. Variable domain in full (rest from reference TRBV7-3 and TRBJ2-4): GAGVSQTPSNKVTEKGKYVELRCDPISGHTALYWYRQSLGQGPEFLIYFQGTGAADDSGLPNDRFFAVRPEGSVSTLKIQRTERGDSAVYLCASSPDGRAKNIQYFGAGTRLSVL.

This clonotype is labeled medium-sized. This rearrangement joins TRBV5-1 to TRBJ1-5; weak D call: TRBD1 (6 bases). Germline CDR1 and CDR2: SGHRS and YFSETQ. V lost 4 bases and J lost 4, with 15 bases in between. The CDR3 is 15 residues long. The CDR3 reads CASSAGAGENQPQHF. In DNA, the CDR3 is TGCGCCAGCAGCGCCGGTGCAGGGGAAAATCAGCCCCAGCATTTT.

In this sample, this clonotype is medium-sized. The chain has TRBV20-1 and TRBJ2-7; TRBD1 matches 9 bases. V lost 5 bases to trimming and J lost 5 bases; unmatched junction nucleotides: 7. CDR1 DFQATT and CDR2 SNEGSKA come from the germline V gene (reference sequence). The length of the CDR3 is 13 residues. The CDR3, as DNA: TGCAGTGCTTCCGGGACAGGGCCGAACGAGCAGTACTTC. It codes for CSASGTGPNEQYF.